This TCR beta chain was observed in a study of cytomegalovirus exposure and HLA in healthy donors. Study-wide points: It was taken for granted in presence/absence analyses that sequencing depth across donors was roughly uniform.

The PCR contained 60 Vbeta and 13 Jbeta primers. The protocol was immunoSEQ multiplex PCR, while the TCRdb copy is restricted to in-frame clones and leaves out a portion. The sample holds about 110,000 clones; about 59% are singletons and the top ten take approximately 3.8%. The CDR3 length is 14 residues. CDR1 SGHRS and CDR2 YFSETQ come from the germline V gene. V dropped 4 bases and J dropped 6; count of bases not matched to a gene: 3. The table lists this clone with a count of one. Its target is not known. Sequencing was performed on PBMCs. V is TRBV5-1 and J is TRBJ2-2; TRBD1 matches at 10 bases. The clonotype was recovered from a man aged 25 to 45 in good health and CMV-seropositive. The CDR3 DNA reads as TGCGCCAGCAGCGGGACAGGGGTGCCCGGGGAGCTGTTTTTT. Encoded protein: CASSGTGVPGELFF.